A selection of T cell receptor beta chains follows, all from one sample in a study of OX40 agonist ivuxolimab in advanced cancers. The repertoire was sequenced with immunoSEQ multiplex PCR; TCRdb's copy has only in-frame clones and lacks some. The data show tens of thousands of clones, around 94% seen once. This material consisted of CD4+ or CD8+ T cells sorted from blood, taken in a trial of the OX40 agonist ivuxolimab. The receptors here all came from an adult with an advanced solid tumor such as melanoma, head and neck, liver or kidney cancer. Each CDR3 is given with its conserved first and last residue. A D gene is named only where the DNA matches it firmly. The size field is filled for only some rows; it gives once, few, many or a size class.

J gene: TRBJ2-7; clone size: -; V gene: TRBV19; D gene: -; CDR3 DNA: TGTGCCAGTAGTATTGGTCTCCTCTTCAAACAATCCTACGAGCAGTACTTC; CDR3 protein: CASSIGLLFKQSYEQYF
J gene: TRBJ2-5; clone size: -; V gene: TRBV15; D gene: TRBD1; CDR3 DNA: TGTGCCACCAGTTCGGACAGGCCCGAGACCCAGTACTTC; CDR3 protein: CATSSDRPETQYF
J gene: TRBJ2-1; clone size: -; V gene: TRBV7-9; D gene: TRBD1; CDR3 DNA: TGTGCCAGCAGCTTACAGGGGGCAGGGGGCTTATACAATGAGCAGTTCTTC; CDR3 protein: CASSLQGAGGLYNEQFF
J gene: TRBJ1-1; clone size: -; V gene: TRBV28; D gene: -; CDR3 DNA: TGTGCCAGCAGTCTCCCCGGCCACACTGAAGCTTTCTTT; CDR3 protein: CASSLPGHTEAFF
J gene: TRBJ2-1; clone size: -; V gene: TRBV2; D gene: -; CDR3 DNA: TGTGCCAGCACTAAGACGGCCGCTTACTCCTACAATGAGCAGTTCTTC; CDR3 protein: CASTKTAAYSYNEQFF
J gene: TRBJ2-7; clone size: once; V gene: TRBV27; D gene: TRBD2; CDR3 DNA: TGTGCCAGCAGTTTCGGCACTAGCGGGGGAGCCTACGAGCAGTACTTC; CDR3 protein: CASSFGTSGGAYEQYF
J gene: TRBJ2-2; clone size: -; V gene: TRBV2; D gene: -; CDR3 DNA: TGTGCCAGCAGTGATCTTTCGGGGGAGCTGTTTTTT; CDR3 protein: CASSDLSGELFF
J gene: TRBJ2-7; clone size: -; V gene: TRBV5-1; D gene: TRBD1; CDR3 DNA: TGCGCCAGCAGCGCGCAGGGGGCCCTTAACGAGCAGTACTTC; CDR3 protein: CASSAQGALNEQYF
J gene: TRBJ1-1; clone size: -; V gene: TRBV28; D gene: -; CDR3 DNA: TGTGCCAGCAGTCAGCTCGGTTTGAACACTGAAGCTTTCTTT; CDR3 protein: CASSQLGLNTEAFF
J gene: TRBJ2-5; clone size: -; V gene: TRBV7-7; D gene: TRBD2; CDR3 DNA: TGTGCTAGCAGGAGGGCCAGCGGGAGGTCGGAGACCCAGTACTTC; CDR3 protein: CASRRASGRSETQYF
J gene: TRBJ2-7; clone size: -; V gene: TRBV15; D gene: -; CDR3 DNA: TGTGCCACCAGCAGAGAACGCAGGGGCTCCTACGAGCAGTACTTC; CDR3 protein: CATSRERRGSYEQYF
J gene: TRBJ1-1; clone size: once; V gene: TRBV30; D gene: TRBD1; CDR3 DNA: TGTGCCTGGGGGGGACAGTTGAACACTGAAGCTTTCTTT; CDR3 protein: CAWGGQLNTEAFF
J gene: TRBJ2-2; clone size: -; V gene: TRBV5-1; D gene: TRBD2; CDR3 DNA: TGCGCCAGCAGCTCGTCCCTAGCGGGAGGCCCCTCCGGGGAGCTGTTTTTT; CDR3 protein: CASSSSLAGGPSGELFF
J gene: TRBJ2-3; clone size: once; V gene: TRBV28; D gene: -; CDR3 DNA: TGTGCCAGCCTCGCTCGGGACACGCAGTATTTT; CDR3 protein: CASLARDTQYF
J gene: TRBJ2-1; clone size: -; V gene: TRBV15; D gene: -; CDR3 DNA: TGTGCCACCAGCCCACTGTTTGGTGGGTCATGGGAGCAGTTCTTC; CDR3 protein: CATSPLFGGSWEQFF
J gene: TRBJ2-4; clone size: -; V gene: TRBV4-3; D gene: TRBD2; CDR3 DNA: TGCGCCAGCAGCCAGGGGGTCGGGAGGGACATTCAGTACTTC; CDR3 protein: CASSQGVGRDIQYF
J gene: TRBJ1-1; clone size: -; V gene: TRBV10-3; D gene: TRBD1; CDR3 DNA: TGTGCCATCAGGAGACAGGGGGCGAGTAAAAACACTGAAGCTTTCTTT; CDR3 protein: CAIRRQGASKNTEAFF
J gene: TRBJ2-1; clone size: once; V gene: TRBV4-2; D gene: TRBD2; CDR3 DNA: TGTGCCAGCAGCCAAGAGACTAGCGGATACAATGAGCAGTTCTTC; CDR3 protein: CASSQETSGYNEQFF
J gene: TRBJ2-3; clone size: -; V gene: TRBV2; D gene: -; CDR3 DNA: TGTGCCAGCAGGGGCGGGGCCACAGATACGCAGTATTTT; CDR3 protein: CASRGGATDTQYF
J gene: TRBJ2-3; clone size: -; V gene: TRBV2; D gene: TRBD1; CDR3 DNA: TGTGCCAGCAGTGTCCGGGACAGGGGAAGCACAGATACGCAGTATTTT; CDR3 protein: CASSVRDRGSTDTQYF
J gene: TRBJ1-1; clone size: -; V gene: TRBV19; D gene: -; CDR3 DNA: TGTGCCAGTAGTACCTTCCTTCGTAGGCGGACGAACACTGAAGCTTTCTTT; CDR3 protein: CASSTFLRRRTNTEAFF
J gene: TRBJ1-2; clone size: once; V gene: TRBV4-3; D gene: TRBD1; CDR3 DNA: TGCGCCAGCAGCCAAGTCAGTCAGGGGGCGTCTGGCTACACCTTC; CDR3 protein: CASSQVSQGASGYTF
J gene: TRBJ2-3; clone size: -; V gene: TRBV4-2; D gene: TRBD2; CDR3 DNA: TGTGCCAGCAGCCCCCTTAGCGGGAGGGCCGGCCGCACAGATACGCAGTATTTT; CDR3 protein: CASSPLSGRAGRTDTQYF
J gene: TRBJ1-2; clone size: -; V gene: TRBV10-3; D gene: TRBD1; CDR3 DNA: TGTGCCATCAGTGAGGGGACAGGGCTTCAAGGCTACACCTTC; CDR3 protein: CAISEGTGLQGYTF
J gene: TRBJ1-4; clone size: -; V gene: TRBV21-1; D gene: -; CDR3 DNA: TGTGCCAGCAGCACCCGGGACAGGGGTAATGAAAAACTGTTTTTT; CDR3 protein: CASSTRDRGNEKLFF
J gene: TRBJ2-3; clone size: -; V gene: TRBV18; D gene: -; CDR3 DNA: TGTGCCAGTCGTAGGGGAATCGGGACAGATACGCAGTATTTT; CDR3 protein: CASRRGIGTDTQYF
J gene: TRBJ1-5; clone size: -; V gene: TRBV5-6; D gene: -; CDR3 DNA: TGTGCCAGCAGCTTGGGCCCGAGCCAGCCCCAGCATTTT; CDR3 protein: CASSLGPSQPQHF
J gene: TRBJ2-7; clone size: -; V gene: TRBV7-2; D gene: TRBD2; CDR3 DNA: TGTGCCAGCAGCTTACTCGTCGCTAGCGGCTACGAGCAGTACTTC; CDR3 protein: CASSLLVASGYEQYF
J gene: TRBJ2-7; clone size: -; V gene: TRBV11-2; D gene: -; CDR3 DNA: TGTGCCAGCAGCCAAGGGCTGACACCACTATACGAGCAGTACTTC; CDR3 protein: CASSQGLTPLYEQYF
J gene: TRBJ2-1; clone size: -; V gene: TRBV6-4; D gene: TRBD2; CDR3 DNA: TGTGCCAGTCGGAGAGGTAAACGGGAGGGGGGCAATGAGCAGTTCTTC; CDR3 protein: CASRRGKREGGNEQFF
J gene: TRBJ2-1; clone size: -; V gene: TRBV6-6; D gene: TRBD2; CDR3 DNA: TGTGCCAGCAGGCCACTAGCGGGACCCAATGAGCAGTTCTTC; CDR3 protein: CASRPLAGPNEQFF
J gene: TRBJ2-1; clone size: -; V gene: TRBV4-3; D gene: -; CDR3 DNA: TGCGCCAGCAGCCGAACAACGGGATACGAGCAGTTCTTC; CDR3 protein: CASSRTTGYEQFF
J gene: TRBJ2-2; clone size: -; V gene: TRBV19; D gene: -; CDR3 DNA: TGTGCCAGTAGTATACCCGCGGCCGGCATCACCGGGGAGCTGTTTTTT; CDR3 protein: CASSIPAAGITGELFF
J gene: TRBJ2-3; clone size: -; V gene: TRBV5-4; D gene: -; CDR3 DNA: TGTGCCAGCAGCTGGGCTAGCAGCGCAGATACGCAGTATTTT; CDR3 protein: CASSWASSADTQYF
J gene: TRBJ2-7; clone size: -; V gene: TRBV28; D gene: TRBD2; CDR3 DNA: TGTGCCAGCAGTGTAGGCGGGACTAGCGGAGGAGAGCAGTACTTC; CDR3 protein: CASSVGGTSGGEQYF
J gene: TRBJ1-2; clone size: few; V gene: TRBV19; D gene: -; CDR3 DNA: TGTGCCAGTGACCCAGGAGATCAAGGCTACACCTTC; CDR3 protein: CASDPGDQGYTF
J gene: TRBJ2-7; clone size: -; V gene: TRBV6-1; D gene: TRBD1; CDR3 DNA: TGTGCCAGCAGTGTTTCGTGGACAGGGGTCGAGCAGTACTTC; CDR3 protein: CASSVSWTGVEQYF
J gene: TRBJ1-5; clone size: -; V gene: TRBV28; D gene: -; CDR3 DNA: TGTGCCAGCAGTAGAACAAGCAATCAGCCCCAGCATTTT; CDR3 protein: CASSRTSNQPQHF
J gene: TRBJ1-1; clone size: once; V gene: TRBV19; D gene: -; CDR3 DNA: TGTGCCAGTAGGGACCCCGGGGAAAGAGCTTTCTTT; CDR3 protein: CASRDPGERAFF
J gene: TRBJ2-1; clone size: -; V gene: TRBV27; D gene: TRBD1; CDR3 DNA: TGTGCCAGCAGTTCCCATTTACAGGGGAATGAGCAGTTCTTC; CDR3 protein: CASSSHLQGNEQFF
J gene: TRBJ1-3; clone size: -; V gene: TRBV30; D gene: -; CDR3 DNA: TGTGCCTGGAGGGGTGGGGAATTAGGCTCTGGAAACACCATATATTTT; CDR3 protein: CAWRGGELGSGNTIYF
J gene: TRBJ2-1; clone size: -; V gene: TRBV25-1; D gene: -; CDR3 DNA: TGTGCCAGCAGTGAGTGGTCGGATGAGCAGTTCTTC; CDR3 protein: CASSEWSDEQFF
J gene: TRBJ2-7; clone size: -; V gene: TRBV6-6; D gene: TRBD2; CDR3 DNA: TGTGCCAGCAGTTATAGTCTAGCGGGCGAGCAGTACTTC; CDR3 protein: CASSYSLAGEQYF
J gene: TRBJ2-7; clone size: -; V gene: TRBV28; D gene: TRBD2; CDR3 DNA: TGTGCCAGCACCCCGACCGGGACTAATCACCTGGGGGAGCAGTACTTC; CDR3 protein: CASTPTGTNHLGEQYF
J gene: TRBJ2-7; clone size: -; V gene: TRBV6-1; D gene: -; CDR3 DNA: TGTGCCAGCAGCCGAAACAGGGCCGAGCAGTACTTC; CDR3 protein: CASSRNRAEQYF
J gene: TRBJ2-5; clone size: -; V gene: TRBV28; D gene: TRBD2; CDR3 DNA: TGTGCCAGCAGCCGAAGGGGGGGCCGGACTAGCGGGAGGGGAGAGACCCAGTACTTC; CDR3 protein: CASSRRGGRTSGRGETQYF
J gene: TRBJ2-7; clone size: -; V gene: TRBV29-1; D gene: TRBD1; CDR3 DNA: TGCAGCGTTGAAGGGGGGGAGACAGGGGCCGAGCAGTACTTC; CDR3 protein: CSVEGGETGAEQYF
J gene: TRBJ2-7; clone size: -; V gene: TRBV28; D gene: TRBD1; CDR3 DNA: TGTGCCAGCAGGGGGACAGTTTACGAGCAGTACTTC; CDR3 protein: CASRGTVYEQYF
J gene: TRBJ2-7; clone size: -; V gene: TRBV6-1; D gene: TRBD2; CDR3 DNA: TGTGCCAGCAAGCTAGCGGGATCGGAAGAGCAGTACTTC; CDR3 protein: CASKLAGSEEQYF
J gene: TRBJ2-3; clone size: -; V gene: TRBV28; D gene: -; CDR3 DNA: TGTGCCAGCAGTTTGGGGGCTAGCACAGATACGCAGTATTTT; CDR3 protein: CASSLGASTDTQYF